The TCR beta chain described here comes from a study of T cell responses to AZD1222 COVID-19 vaccine. Study-wide results and caveats: The repertoires were collected only after the peak T cell response.

Measured with immunoSEQ multiplex PCR; TCRdb has only the in-frame clones, and not every one. The sample includes 100,000 to 120,000 clones, roughly 90% seen only once; the top ten take 1.6%. About this clone: Its specificity is unknown.

This CDR3 contains 18 residues. Germline-derived CDR1 and CDR2 are LGHDT and YNNKEL (reference sequence). The V gene end was trimmed by 0 bases and the J gene end by 1 base; junction bases not matched to a gene: 7. The sequence came from an adult in good health. The material was peripheral blood, obtained on day 0 of AZD1222 vaccination. The rearrangement joins TRBV3-1 (or the pseudogene TRBV3-2) to TRBJ2-3, with TRBD2 matching 10 bases. The CDR3 reads CASSQEIQLAGRTDTQYF. Here the CDR3 DNA reads TGTGCCAGCAGCCAAGAGATTCAACTAGCGGGGCGCACAGATACGCAGTATTTT.